Sequencing of this TCR beta chain was carried out in a study of T cells in Graves' hyperthyroidism and ophthalmopathy. Amplified TCR beta CDR3 regions came from RNA transcripts. RT-PCR in the first round (using the HTBI primer set) targeted the TCR CDR3. Via MiXCR, TCRdb re-called the multiplex PCR reads, giving one row per CDR3 protein. The sample includes fewer than 400,000 distinct CDR3 sequences, 15% to 17% of them seen just once. The CDR3 runs to 15 residues. Trimming pared 0 bases from V and 3 bases from J, leaving 8 bases between. The germline V gene encodes CDR1 LNHDA and CDR2 SQIVND (reference sequence).

The chain uses TRBV19 and TRBJ2-2; unclear D gene. This TCR was sampled from a woman aged 18 to 35 with Graves' hyperthyroidism that later progressed to Graves' ophthalmopathy. What was sequenced was blood. As DNA, the CDR3 is TGTGCCAGTAGTATAGAGGGCAGGTACACCGGGGAGCTGTTTTTT. It translates to CASSIEGRYTGELFF.